This passage covers 27 T cell receptor beta chains from one sample sequenced in a study of cytomegalovirus exposure and HLA in healthy donors. The PCR used 60 Vbeta and 13 Jbeta primers. TCRdb's table, derived via immunoSEQ multiplex PCR, lists solely in-frame clones and lacks some. Of roughly 140,000 clones in the sample, about four fifths were seen once. The source material was PBMCs. The receptors were sampled from a man aged 25-40 years in good health and CMV-seropositive.

This clone was counted once. V and J are TRBV7-2 and TRBJ2-7, with D possibly TRBD2 on 6 matching bases. Germline assignment: CDR1 SGHTA and CDR2 FQGNSA. CDR3 length equals 16 residues. V lost 1 base and J 3 bases, leaving 16 bases between the germline ends. Here the CDR3 DNA reads TGTGCCAGCAGCTTAGAAGTCGGGGGATTTTTCTACGAGCAGTACTTC. Residues: CASSLEVGGFFYEQYF.

The DNA for the CDR3 is TGCAGCTTTACCTTGGCCCCTGAGGCTGAAGCTTTCTTT. It specifies CSFTLAPEAEAFF. The rearrangement uses TRBV29-1 and TRBJ1-1; no reliable D call. Deletions cut 8 bases from V and 6 bases from J, with 19 bases between. The CDR3 length is 13 residues. The V gene's germline CDR1 is SQVTM and CDR2 ANQGSEA.

The gene calls are TRBV5-5 and TRBJ2-2; 9 bases match TRBD1. V gave up 6 bases and J gave up 5 bases; unmatched junction bases: 8. Germline CDR1 reads SGHKS; CDR2 reads YYEKEE (reference sequence). The CDR3 totals 15 residues. The CDR3 is CASMSGTGSTGELFF. CDR3 nucleotide sequence: TGTGCCAGCATGTCAGGGACAGGGAGTACCGGGGAGCTGTTTTTT.

This chain joins TRBV4-3 and TRBJ2-2, with a possible D match to TRBD1 (5 bases). The germline V gene encodes CDR1 LGHNA and CDR2 YSLEER. V was clipped by 1 base and J by 3 bases, with 9 bases between them. The CDR3 spans 15 residues. CDR3 in DNA: TGCGCCAGCAGCCAAGTAGGGGTGGACACCGGGGAGCTGTTTTTT. The encoded protein is CASSQVGVDTGELFF.

For this clone: The germline gene is not matched at one end of the junction; a read error may be the cause. V gene TRBV7-6 combines with J gene TRBJ2-3, with TRBD2 matching over 11 bases. Germline CDR1 and CDR2: SGHVS and FNYEAQ. The CDR3 is made up of 16 amino acids. CDR3 DNA sequence: TGTGCCAGCAGCCTAGCGGGAGGAGGGAGCACAGATACGCAGTATTTT. Amino acids: CASSLAGGGSTDTQYF.

This chain joins TRBV10-3 and TRBJ2-7, with D perhaps TRBD1 (6 bases). Between the trimmed V and J ends, which lost 5 bases and 6 bases, there was a span of 23 bases. Germline V gene sequence: CDR1 ENHRY, CDR2 SYGVKD. The CDR3 contains 16 residues. The CDR3 sequence is CAISPRNLKQGGEQYF. CDR3 in DNA: TGTGCCATCAGTCCCCGGAACCTTAAACAGGGTGGCGAGCAGTACTTC.

The chain has TRBV27 and TRBJ1-6, with 7 bases lining up with TRBD1. This CDR3 has 15 amino acids. The J segment lost 9 bases and the V segment lost 0 bases, leaving 5 bases of the junction unmatched. Germline V CDR1 and CDR2: MNHEY, SMNVEV (reference sequence). The CDR3 protein is CASSLSDRVGSPLHF. CDR3 coding DNA: TGTGCCAGCAGTTTATCCGACAGGGTGGGTTCACCCCTCCACTTT.

This chain connects TRBV19 to TRBJ2-1; the match to TRBD1 covers 7 bases. Per germline, CDR1 LNHDA and CDR2 SQIVND (reference sequence). The CDR3 contains 17 residues. The V segment lost 7 bases and the J segment 0 bases; nucleotides outside the gene matches: 12. The CDR3 DNA reads as TGTGCCAGTAACCCGGGACAGCCCCAGAGCTCCTACAATGAGCAGTTCTTC. Translation: CASNPGQPQSSYNEQFF. Full variable domain (missing parts from reference TRBV19 and TRBJ2-1): DGGITQSPKYLFRKEGQNVTLSCEQNLNHDAMYWYRQDPGQGLRLIYYSQIVNDFQKGDIAEGYSVSREKKESFPLTVTSAQKNPTAFYLCASNPGQPQSSYNEQFFGPGTRLTVL.

The V gene is TRBV6-4, the J gene TRBJ2-1; 16 bases map to TRBD2. CDR3 length equals 16 residues. J lost 9 bases, V lost 6 bases, and 8 bases had no gene match. Germline V gene lookup returns CDR1 MRHNA and CDR2 SNTAGT. The CDR3 DNA reads TGTGCCAGCAGCCTGGGACTAGCGGGAGGGCCCGGTGAGCAGTTCTTC. It is translated as CASSLGLAGGPGEQFF.

This clone was recorded once. The chain couples TRBV2 to TRBJ2-1; TRBD2 agrees at 12 bases. This CDR3 is 16 amino acids long. Per the germline V gene, CDR1 is SNHLY and CDR2 is FYNNEI. With V trimmed by 7 bases and J by 7 bases, 11 bases remained unmatched. The CDR3 DNA reads as TGTGCCAGCACTAGCGGGAGGGCCTCTTACTATAATGAGCAGTTCTTC. Protein: CASTSGRASYYNEQFF.

The J gene is TRBJ2-3, the V gene TRBV11-2; possible D gene TRBD2, 6 bases. The germline V gene encodes CDR1 SGHAT and CDR2 FQNNGV. This CDR3 region has 15 residues. Trimming removed 1 base from V and 4 bases from J, with 12 bases in between. The CDR3 protein is CASSLGASAPDTQYF. The DNA of the CDR3 is TGTGCCAGCAGCTTAGGTGCTAGCGCCCCAGATACGCAGTATTTT.

This CDR3 is CARSLGQMNTEAFF. Written as DNA, the CDR3 is TGTGCCAGAAGCTTGGGACAGATGAACACTGAAGCTTTCTTT. The chain joins TRBV5-3 to TRBJ1-1; possibly TRBD1 for D (5 bases). TRBV5-3 carries the ORF label, with uncertain function. V was shortened by 0 bases and J by 0 bases, with 6 bases between the two germline ends. The CDR3 covers 14 residues.

The chain has TRBV6-1 and TRBJ2-2; TRBD2 matches 8 bases. CDR1 and CDR2 from the germline V gene are MNHNS and SASEGT. The CDR3 has 14 amino acids. V shed 7 bases, J shed 5 bases, and the junction held 6 bases outside the gene matches. CDR3 DNA: TGTGCCAGCACCGGCCGGGGGGGTACCGGGGAGCTGTTTTTT. Translated, it gives CASTGRGGTGELFF.

The rearrangement uses TRBV19 and TRBJ2-5, with D uncertain. Germline CDR1 and CDR2: LNHDA and SQIVND (reference sequence). The CDR3 sequence is 15 residues long. V lost 5 bases and J 5 bases, leaving 18 bases between the germline ends. The CDR3 loop reads CASSPLWADGETQYF. For the CDR3, the DNA is TGTGCCAGTAGTCCCCTGTGGGCAGATGGGGAGACCCAGTACTTC.

The V and J genes are TRBV6-5 and TRBJ2-7; D unresolved. The CDR3 is made up of 13 amino acids. Germline CDR1 is MNHEY and CDR2 is SVGAGI. The germline V and J ends were trimmed by 6 bases and 3 bases, with 12 bases remaining between them. The CDR3, as DNA: TGTGCCAGCAGCCCCCTTGGCGGCTACGAGCAGTACTTC. Protein product: CASSPLGGYEQYF.

The chain employs TRBV19 and TRBJ1-1, with D possibly matching TRBD1 (5 bases). Germline CDR1 LNHDA, CDR2 SQIVND (reference sequence). CDR3 length: 15 amino acids. V gave up 5 bases and J gave up 3 bases, with 16 bases separating them. CDR3 in amino acids: CASSELRDLDTEAFF. The CDR3 DNA reads TGTGCCAGTAGTGAACTCAGGGATTTGGACACTGAAGCTTTCTTT.

The rearrangement joins TRBV19 to TRBJ2-7; D is perhaps TRBD2 (6 bases). Between the trimmed V and J ends, which lost 2 bases and 4 bases, there was a span of 12 bases. CDR1 is LNHDA, CDR2 SQIVND, per germline (reference sequence). CDR3 length: 14 residues. CDR3 amino acids: CASSITTGRYEQYF. The DNA of the CDR3 is TGTGCCAGTAGTATAACCACGGGGAGGTACGAGCAGTACTTC.

In regard to this clone: The junction departs from germline at one end; a sequencing error may be responsible. V usage is TRBV19 and J usage is TRBJ1-6, with a possible D match to TRBD1 (5 bases). The CDR3 totals 17 residues. The germline V gene has CDR1 LNHDA and CDR2 SQIVND (reference sequence). DNA for the CDR3: TGTGCCAGTAGCACAGTTCCGCGGGGGATGATCGGTTCACCCCTCCGCTTT. Translation gives CASSTVPRGMIGSPLRF.

The J gene is TRBJ2-2, the V gene TRBV9, with a weak D call TRBD2 (5 bases). CDR1 SGDLS and CDR2 YYNGEE come from the germline V gene. V was clipped by 2 bases and J by 5 bases, with 13 bases between them. This CDR3 spans 15 amino acids. This CDR3 is CASSVDSGSTGELFF. The DNA for the CDR3 is TGTGCCAGCAGCGTTGACTCGGGGTCTACCGGGGAGCTGTTTTTT. The full variable domain, rest sourced from reference TRBV9 and TRBJ2-2, is DSGVTQTPKHLITATGQRVTLRCSPRSGDLSVYWYQQSLDQGLQFLIQYYNGEERAKGNILERFSAQQFPDLHSELNLSSLELGDSALYFCASSVDSGSTGELFFGEGSRLTVL.

The chain carries TRBV27 and TRBJ1-1; D is possibly TRBD1 (6 bases). V shed 1 base and J shed 5 bases, with 11 bases lying between them. This CDR3 spans 14 amino acids. Germline V gene sequence: CDR1 MNHEY, CDR2 SMNVEV (reference sequence). CDR3 amino acids: CASSLYLDRTEAFF. Here the CDR3 DNA reads TGTGCCAGCAGTTTATATCTAGACAGGACTGAAGCTTTCTTT.

The CDR3 sequence is CASSASSGRWTNEQFF. DNA of the CDR3: TGTGCCAGCAGCGCATCGAGCGGGAGGTGGACTAATGAGCAGTTCTTC. The chain links TRBV9 to TRBJ2-1; 9 positions match TRBD2. The length of the CDR3 is 16 residues. Germline CDR1 SGDLS, CDR2 YYNGEE. The trim removed 3 bases at V and 7 bases at J, leaving 11 bases unmatched. The variable domain in full, with the rest retrieved from reference TRBV9 and TRBJ2-1, is DSGVTQTPKHLITATGQRVTLRCSPRSGDLSVYWYQQSLDQGLQFLIQYYNGEERAKGNILERFSAQQFPDLHSELNLSSLELGDSALYFCASSASSGRWTNEQFFGPGTRLTVL.

The chain employs TRBV6-5 and TRBJ1-2, with 10 positions matching TRBD1. V lost 2 bases and J lost 5; bases outside the gene matches: 2. This CDR3 is 14 amino acids long. Germline CDR1 MNHEY, CDR2 SVGAGI. CDR3 sequence (DNA): TGTGCCAGCAGTTACCTGGGACAGGGGTATGGCTACACCTTC. Translation gives CASSYLGQGYGYTF.

This chain links TRBV27 with TRBJ2-1, with 10 bases fitting TRBD2. CDR1 and CDR2 from the germline V gene are MNHEY and SMNVEV (reference sequence). With V trimmed by 2 bases and J by 15 bases, 7 bases remained unmatched. CDR3 size: 13 residues. The CDR3 coding sequence is TGTGCCAGCAGTTTAAGTCTAGCGGGAGAATCGTTCTTC. Translation gives CASSLSLAGESFF.

The CDR3 reads CASSSGGRLGKETQYF. The DNA for the CDR3 is TGTGCCAGCAGCTCGGGGGGGAGACTAGGGAAAGAGACCCAGTACTTC. The chain couples TRBV7-6 to TRBJ2-5; 8 positions match TRBD2. Unmatched junction bases numbered 10, after V lost 4 bases and J lost 3 bases. This CDR3 region has 16 residues. Per the germline V gene, CDR1 is SGHVS and CDR2 is FNYEAQ.

The chain joins TRBV5-1 to TRBJ2-5; the D gene is possibly TRBD1 (6 bases). Judging by the DNA end, TRBJ2-7 fits better; the J call may be wrong. The CDR3 is made up of 14 amino acids. CDR1 and CDR2 (germline): SGHRS, YFSETQ. CDR3 in DNA: TGCGCCAGCAGCTTAGGACAGTACTCCTACGAGCAGTACTTC. Amino acid sequence: CASSLGQYSYEQYF.

This rearrangement joins TRBV29-1 to TRBJ2-5; tentative D call: TRBD2 (5 bases). Germline lookup yields CDR1 SQVTM and CDR2 ANQGSEA. V lost 6 bases and J lost 0, with 14 bases in between. The CDR3 runs 14 residues. The CDR3 region has the DNA TGCAGCGTGAGGTATAGCGACCACCAAGAGACCCAGTACTTC. This sequence encodes CSVRYSDHQETQYF.

This clone appeared a single time. The V gene is TRBV7-9, the J gene TRBJ2-1; D is possibly TRBD2 (6 bases). V lost 4 bases to trimming and J lost 7 bases, with 17 bases between them. This CDR3 comprises 15 residues. In germline, CDR1 is SEHNR, CDR2 FQNEAQ (reference sequence). The DNA of the CDR3 is TGTGCCAGCAGCTGGGGGGACGGACGCGCAAATGAGCAGTTCTTC. Its translation is CASSWGDGRANEQFF.